These 15 T cell receptor beta chains were all obtained from the same sample, sequenced in a study of blood T cell repertoires in COVID-19. Using immunoSEQ multiplex PCR, the repertoire was profiled, and TCRdb retains in-frame clones only, with some absent. The table lists a few hundred thousand clones, 80% to 85% of them singletons. The sequencing input was PBMCs or T cells enriched from blood (not recorded which). The receptors shown here come from a woman between 50 and 59 years old who had recovered from COVID-19.

This clone was counted a few times. V and J are TRBV12-3 or TRBV12-4 and TRBJ1-4; no clear D. The CDR3 is made up of 12 amino acids. V dropped 11 bases and J dropped 7 bases, with 14 bases sitting between them. CDR3 residues: CASEGIGEKLFF. The CDR3 coding sequence is TGTGCCTCCGAGGGAATAGGTGAAAAACTGTTTTTT.

This chain connects TRBV2 to TRBJ2-1; 11 bases align to TRBD2. The CDR3 sequence is 15 residues long. CDR1 and CDR2 from the germline V gene are SNHLY and FYNNEI. With V trimmed by 7 bases and J by 3 bases, 5 bases remained unmatched. The CDR3 sequence: CASTSSGGNYNEQFF. The CDR3 DNA is TGTGCCAGCACCTCTAGCGGGGGGAACTACAATGAGCAGTTCTTC. The whole variable domain, remainder taken from reference TRBV2 and TRBJ2-1, is EPEVTQTPSHQVTQMGQEVILRCVPISNHLYFYWYRQILGQKVEFLVSFYNNEISEKSEIFDDQFSVERPDGSNFTLKIRSTKLEDSAMYFCASTSSGGNYNEQFFGPGTRLTVL.

The genes are TRBV7-6 and TRBJ2-1, with 9 nucleotides matching TRBD2. CDR1 is SGHVS, CDR2 FNYEAQ, per germline. The CDR3 is 18 amino acids. V trimming: 3 bases; J trimming: 5 bases; junction bases outside the gene matches: 14. CDR3 bases: TGTGCCAGCAGCTTTGGGACCCTCCTTAGCGGGAGTCACAATGAGCAGTTCTTC. Translation: CASSFGTLLSGSHNEQFF.

The chain is built from TRBV6-5 and TRBJ1-1, with D possibly TRBD1 on 5 matching bases. CDR3 length equals 14 residues. Germline lookup yields CDR1 MNHEY and CDR2 SVGAGI. Trimming stripped 8 bases from V and 5 bases from J, with 18 bases between. CDR3 sequence reads: CASVPGLPGTEAFF. In DNA, the CDR3 is TGTGCCAGCGTACCGGGACTCCCGGGGACTGAAGCTTTCTTT.

This chain joins TRBV5-1 and TRBJ1-2; TRBD1 aligns across 7 bases. There are 13 residues in the CDR3. The junction had 4 bases not matched to a gene; V was cut back by 0 bases and J by 8 bases. Germline CDR1 SGHRS, CDR2 YFSETQ. CDR3 bases: TGCGCCAGCAGCTTGGCGGTGGACAGGGGCTACACCTTC. This sequence encodes CASSLAVDRGYTF.

The V call is TRBV5-1, the J call TRBJ1-1; D not resolved. The V end was cut by 4 bases, the J end by 4 bases, with 17 bases between. This CDR3 has 15 amino acids. Germline CDR1 and CDR2: SGHRS and YFSETQ. The chain's CDR3 is CASSELGGKGTEAFF. The CDR3 DNA follows: TGCGCCAGCAGCGAACTGGGAGGGAAAGGCACTGAAGCTTTCTTT.

CDR3 in amino acids: CASNKNTGGLNGYTF. CDR3 bases: TGTGCCAGCAATAAAAACACAGGGGGCTTGAATGGCTACACCTTC. The chain is built from TRBV6-5 and TRBJ1-2; 9 positions match TRBD1. Trimming removed 7 bases from V and 6 bases from J; junction bases left unmatched: 12. Per the germline V gene, CDR1 is MNHEY and CDR2 is SVGAGI. This CDR3 comprises 15 residues.

This clone was seen more than once but under ten times. The V and J genes are TRBV27 and TRBJ2-7; weak D call: TRBD2 (5 bases). Germline CDR1 and CDR2: MNHEY and SMNVEV (reference sequence). The V end lost 6 bases, the J end lost 3 bases, and 12 bases lay between the germline ends. CDR3 length: 13 amino acids. DNA for the CDR3: TGTGCCAGCAGGCGAGTCGGGGTCTACGAGCAGTACTTC. Translation gives CASRRVGVYEQYF.

The V gene is TRBV9, the J gene TRBJ2-2; 7 bases fit TRBD1. The CDR3 consists of 17 residues. Germline V CDR1 and CDR2: SGDLS, YYNGEE. V shed 3 bases and J 2 bases; nucleotides not matched to a gene: 10. In DNA form, the CDR3 reads TGTGCCAGCAGCGGTCCCTTCAGACAGGGCAACACCGGGGAGCTGTTTTTT. Encoded protein: CASSGPFRQGNTGELFF.

This chain connects TRBV28 to TRBJ2-5; D gene uncertain. Germline-derived CDR1 and CDR2 are MDHEN and SYDVKM. The CDR3 runs to 14 residues. The V gene lost 8 bases and the J gene lost 2 bases, with 15 bases spanning the gap. CDR3 amino acids: CASVPPGEQETQYF. The DNA of the CDR3 is TGTGCCAGCGTCCCTCCGGGTGAGCAAGAGACCCAGTACTTC.

The chain couples TRBV19 to TRBJ1-5; D is unclear. Per the germline V gene, CDR1 is LNHDA and CDR2 is SQIVND (reference sequence). The CDR3 runs to 18 residues. Trimming stripped 0 bases from V and 5 bases from J, with 20 bases between. The CDR3 region has the DNA TGTGCCAGTAGTATAGAACTTTTCCTGGCGAGCGAGGATCAGCCCCAGCATTTT. Protein product: CASSIELFLASEDQPQHF. Full variable domain (outside the CDR3, taken from reference TRBV19 and TRBJ1-5): DGGITQSPKYLFRKEGQNVTLSCEQNLNHDAMYWYRQDPGQGLRLIYYSQIVNDFQKGDIAEGYSVSREKKESFPLTVTSAQKNPTAFYLCASSIELFLASEDQPQHFGDGTRLSIL.

This chain links TRBV27 with TRBJ2-7, with D possibly TRBD2 on 7 matching bases. V gave up 10 bases and J gave up 4 bases, with 26 bases separating them. Germline loops: CDR1 MNHEY, CDR2 SMNVEV (reference sequence). The CDR3 totals 16 residues. The CDR3 here is CATLRDTRTRPYEQYF. The CDR3 DNA follows: TGTGCCACCCTCCGGGACACCAGGACTAGGCCTTACGAGCAGTACTTC.

V and J are TRBV5-1 and TRBJ1-1; 9 nucleotides agree with TRBD1. After removal of 4 bases from V and 4 bases from J, the junction contained 8 bases not matched to a gene. The CDR3 spans 15 residues. CDR1 is SGHRS, CDR2 YFSETQ, per germline. CDR3 protein: CASSKDRGKGTEAFF. CDR3 sequence (DNA): TGCGCCAGCAGCAAGGACAGGGGAAAAGGCACTGAAGCTTTCTTT.

The V and J genes are TRBV4-3 and TRBJ1-2; 11 bases are a match to TRBD1. Germline lookup yields CDR1 LGHNA and CDR2 YSLEER. The CDR3 sequence is 17 residues long. Trimming cost V 4 bases and J 5 bases; bases outside gene matches: 12. The DNA for the CDR3 is TGCGCCAGCAGCCTGGGACAGGGGGGCCCGGGAGGGTATGGCTACACCTTC. Amino acid sequence: CASSLGQGGPGGYGYTF.

The chain links TRBV30 to TRBJ2-7, with TRBD1 matching over 7 bases. The CDR3 covers 14 residues. J was trimmed by 0 bases and V by 1 base; bases with no gene match: 3. Germline CDR1 GTSNPN, CDR2 SVGIG (reference sequence). CDR3: CAWSGQGVSYEQYF. The CDR3 bases are TGTGCCTGGAGTGGCCAGGGGGTCTCCTACGAGCAGTACTTC.